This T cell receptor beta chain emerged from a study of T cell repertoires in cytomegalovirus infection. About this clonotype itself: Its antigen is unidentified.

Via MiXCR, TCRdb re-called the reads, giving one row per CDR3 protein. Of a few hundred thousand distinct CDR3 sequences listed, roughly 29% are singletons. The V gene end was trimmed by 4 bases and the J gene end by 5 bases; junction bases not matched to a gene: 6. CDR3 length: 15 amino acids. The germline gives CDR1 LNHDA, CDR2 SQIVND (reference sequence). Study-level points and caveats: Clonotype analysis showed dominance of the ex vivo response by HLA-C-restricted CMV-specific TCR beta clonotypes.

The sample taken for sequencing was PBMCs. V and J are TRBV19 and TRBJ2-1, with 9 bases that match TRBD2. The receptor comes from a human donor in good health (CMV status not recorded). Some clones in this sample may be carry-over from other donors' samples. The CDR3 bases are TGTGCCAGTAGTAAACTAGCGGGTCTGGACAATGAGCAGTTCTTC. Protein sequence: CASSKLAGLDNEQFF.